The 22 T cell receptor beta chains below were found in one sample sequenced in a study of blood T cell repertoires in COVID-19. This table comes from immunoSEQ multiplex PCR, and its TCRdb copy is limited to in-frame clones, with some not included. Of 230,000 or so clones listed, around four fifths were seen once; the top ten hold just under 20%. Source material: peripheral blood. The receptors derive from a man aged 25 to 45 with active or convalescent COVID-19.

This clone occurred a few times. The V gene is TRBV18, the J gene TRBJ1-1; D perhaps matches TRBD1 (6 bases). This CDR3 is 14 amino acids long. Germline lookup yields CDR1 KGHSH and CDR2 LQKENI. Trimming pared 3 bases from V and 10 bases from J, leaving 18 bases between. CDR3 region: CASSPDLDRSTAFF. The CDR3 DNA reads as TGTGCCAGCTCACCCGACCTCGACAGGTCGACAGCTTTCTTT.

The gene calls are TRBV5-4 and TRBJ2-7; TRBD1 aligns across 7 bases. The CDR3 has 13 residues. J gave up 5 bases and V 4 bases, and 6 bases lay outside the gene matches. Germline V gene sequence: CDR1 SGHNT, CDR2 YYREEE (reference sequence). This CDR3 reads CASSRMTGNEQYF. The CDR3 nucleotides read TGTGCCAGCAGCCGTATGACAGGGAACGAGCAGTACTTC.

This clone was counted a single time. This chain joins TRBV9 and TRBJ2-3; D unresolved. V was cut by 4 bases and J by 0 bases, with 6 bases left in between. The CDR3 is 13 residues long. Germline V gives CDR1 SGDLS, CDR2 YYNGEE. The CDR3 is CASSSSSTDTQYF. CDR3 bases: TGTGCCAGCAGCTCCTCTAGCACAGATACGCAGTATTTT. The full variable domain, in which reference TRBV9 and TRBJ2-3 provide the parts outside the CDR3, is DSGVTQTPKHLITATGQRVTLRCSPRSGDLSVYWYQQSLDQGLQFLIQYYNGEERAKGNILERFSAQQFPDLHSELNLSSLELGDSALYFCASSSSSTDTQYFGPGTRLTVL.

The V and J genes are TRBV13 and TRBJ1-6, with no clear D. V was cut by 3 bases and J by 8 bases, with 14 bases left in between. The CDR3 sequence is 15 residues long. Germline assignment: CDR1 PRHDT and CDR2 FYEKMQ (reference sequence). The CDR3 sequence is CASSLMGQRYSPLHF. The CDR3 DNA follows: TGTGCCAGCAGCTTGATGGGCCAGCGGTATTCACCCCTCCACTTT.

This clone was seen just once. The gene calls are TRBV19 and TRBJ2-3, with a weak D call TRBD1 (6 bases). The CDR3 has 13 amino acids. CDR1 is LNHDA and CDR2 is SQIVND in the germline V gene (reference sequence). Trimming shortened V by 7 bases and J by 2 bases, and 10 bases separated the two germline ends. In DNA, the CDR3 is TGTGCCAGTAACGGACAGAACACAGATACGCAGTATTTT. This gives the protein CASNGQNTDTQYF.

This rearrangement joins TRBV6-6 to TRBJ1-5; D possibly corresponds to TRBD1 (5 bases). V lost 4 bases to trimming and J lost 4 bases, with 11 bases between them. The CDR3 has 14 residues. Germline CDR1 is MNHNY and CDR2 is SVGAGI (reference sequence). The CDR3 region is CASSSGGGNQPQHF. DNA of the CDR3: TGTGCCAGCAGTTCGGGGGGTGGTAATCAGCCCCAGCATTTT.

The V call is TRBV7-2, the J call TRBJ2-1; 9 positions match TRBD2. Germline V gene sequence: CDR1 SGHTA, CDR2 FQGNSA. The CDR3 spans 15 residues. J lost 7 bases, V lost 4 bases, and 8 bases had no gene match. The CDR3 spells CASSSGGGAINEQFF. Written as DNA, the CDR3 is TGTGCCAGCAGCTCCGGCGGGGGGGCCATAAATGAGCAGTTCTTC.

This chain joins TRBV28 and TRBJ1-6, with D maybe TRBD1 (6 bases). CDR3 length equals 16 residues. Between the trimmed V and J ends, which lost 7 bases and 7 bases, there was a span of 20 bases. Germline assignment: CDR1 MDHEN and CDR2 SYDVKM. The CDR3 protein is CASTNAGTKANSPLHF. CDR3 bases: TGTGCCAGCACTAATGCCGGGACAAAGGCAAATTCACCCCTCCACTTT.

This clone is a singleton in its sample. The sample has other DNA sequences that encode this CDR3 too. This chain links TRBV15 with TRBJ2-3; 7 bases map to TRBD2. In germline, CDR1 is LNHNV, CDR2 YYDKDF (reference sequence). This CDR3 is built from 14 residues. V shed 1 base, J shed 3 bases, and the junction held 1 base outside the gene matches. CDR3 sequence: CATSRGGGTDTQYF. The CDR3 DNA reads TGTGCCACCAGCAGAGGGGGGGGGACAGATACGCAGTATTTT.

A single count supports this clone. The V call is TRBV2, the J call TRBJ2-1; 10 positions agree with TRBD1. The germline CDR1 and CDR2 sequences are SNHLY and FYNNEI. V shed 7 bases, J shed 2 bases, and the junction held 5 bases outside the gene matches. CDR3 length equals 15 residues. Written as DNA, the CDR3 is TGTGCCAGCAAAGGGGGACAGGGGCCCTACAATGAGCAGTTCTTC. This codes for CASKGGQGPYNEQFF.

A few counts support this clone. The chain uses TRBV19 and TRBJ2-6; TRBD1 aligns across 7 bases. Germline V gene sequence: CDR1 LNHDA, CDR2 SQIVND (reference sequence). The trim removed 2 bases at V and 3 bases at J, leaving 13 bases unmatched. The CDR3 loop spans 19 amino acids. The CDR3 DNA sequence: TGTGCCAGTAGTATAAGATATTGGACAGGAGGCGGTGGGGCCAACGTCCTGACTTTC. It specifies CASSIRYWTGGGGANVLTF.

The chain carries TRBV2 and TRBJ1-6; D may be TRBD1 (6 bases). Between the trimmed V and J ends, which lost 1 base and 4 bases, there was a span of 11 bases. CDR1 is SNHLY and CDR2 is FYNNEI in the germline V gene. The CDR3 runs 16 residues. The DNA of the CDR3 is TGTGCCAGCAGTGAAGAGGGACATTTTTATAATTCACCCCTCCACTTT. Translation: CASSEEGHFYNSPLHF.

The V gene is TRBV10-1, the J gene TRBJ2-7; 11 bases are a match to TRBD1. V shed 6 bases and J 4 bases; nucleotides not matched to a gene: 8. The CDR3 loop spans 15 amino acids. The germline gives CDR1 WNHNN, CDR2 SYGVQD (reference sequence). The CDR3 reads CASSAGQGVYYEQYF. The CDR3 DNA is TGCGCCAGCAGCGCGGGACAGGGGGTATATTACGAGCAGTACTTC.

The chain employs TRBV9 and TRBJ1-3; 9 bases are shared with TRBD1. The junction had 2 bases not matched to a gene; V was cut back by 3 bases and J by 4 bases. This CDR3 comprises 14 residues. Germline loops: CDR1 SGDLS, CDR2 YYNGEE. This CDR3 is CASSDRGRGNTIYF. Here the CDR3 DNA reads TGTGCCAGCAGCGACAGGGGGCGAGGAAACACCATATATTTT.

The rearrangement links TRBV18 to TRBJ2-1, with 7 positions matching TRBD2. Per the germline V gene, CDR1 is KGHSH and CDR2 is LQKENI. The CDR3 covers 16 residues. J was trimmed by 6 bases and V by 2 bases; bases with no gene match: 10. CDR3 nucleotide sequence: TGTGCCAGCTCACCAGGCGGGAGCTCGAGGGCCAATGAGCAGTTCTTC. It encodes CASSPGGSSRANEQFF.

The V and J genes are TRBV6-6 and TRBJ1-5; the D is unclear. This CDR3 is 14 amino acids long. Germline CDR1 is MNHNY and CDR2 is SVGAGI (reference sequence). V was shortened by 6 bases and J by 7 bases, with 16 bases between the two germline ends. Here the CDR3 reads CASSRPESGQPQHF. In nucleotides, the CDR3 is TGTGCCAGCAGCCGCCCCGAGTCGGGACAGCCCCAGCATTTT.

CDR3 residues: CASSERGLRVPLHF. The CDR3, as DNA: TGCGCCAGCAGTGAAAGGGGGTTGCGGGTACCCCTCCACTTT. The rearrangement joins TRBV10-2 to TRBJ1-6, with D possibly being TRBD1 (6 bases). The CDR3 is 14 residues long. The V gene's germline CDR1 is WSHSY and CDR2 SAAADI. With 3 bases removed from V and 12 bases from J, the gap between germline ends came to 15 bases.

This chain links TRBV5-1 with TRBJ1-2, with 8 positions matching TRBD1. Germline loops: CDR1 SGHRS, CDR2 YFSETQ. The J segment lost 3 bases and the V segment lost 3 bases, leaving 7 bases of the junction unmatched. CDR3 length: 15 residues. Here the CDR3 reads CASSSRETGDYGYTF. The CDR3 nucleotides are TGCGCCAGCAGCTCGAGGGAGACAGGGGACTATGGCTACACCTTC.

V usage is TRBV6-1 and J usage is TRBJ1-4; D is unresolved. The CDR3 has 13 residues. Trimming took 2 bases from V and 10 from J, leaving 11 bases between them. Per the germline V gene, CDR1 is MNHNS and CDR2 is SASEGT. CDR3 in amino acids: CASSEMGRAKLFF. CDR3 coding DNA: TGTGCCAGCAGTGAAATGGGCCGCGCAAAACTGTTTTTT.

This clone was seen a single time. The chain employs TRBV27 and TRBJ1-4, with 9 bases lining up with TRBD1. V lost 5 bases, J lost 0 bases, and 4 bases stayed unmatched. Looked up from germline, CDR1 is MNHEY and CDR2 is SMNVEV (reference sequence). This CDR3 contains 16 residues. CDR3 nucleotides: TGTGCCAGCAGTCCGGGACAGGGAACAACTAATGAAAAACTGTTTTTT. Its protein is CASSPGQGTTNEKLFF.

Remarks on this clone: Relative to the germline gene, one junction end is altered; a read error may explain this. This chain joins TRBV7-7 and TRBJ1-4, with a possible D match to TRBD1 (6 bases). CDR1 is SSHAT, CDR2 FNYEAQ, per germline (reference sequence). The CDR3 contains 14 residues. The CDR3 here is CASSPTGYNEKLFF. DNA of the CDR3: TGTGCTAGCAGCCCGACAGGTTATAATGAAAAACTGTTTTTT.

This chain joins TRBV28 and TRBJ1-3; D remains ambiguous. CDR3 length: 13 residues. Germline V gives CDR1 MDHEN, CDR2 SYDVKM. Trimming left V 3 bases short and J 5 bases short, with 8 bases between. The CDR3 region has the DNA TGTGCCAGCAGTTTCTTTGAGCGAAACACCATATATTTT. Translated, it gives CASSFFERNTIYF.